This T cell receptor beta chain was recorded in a study of OX40 agonist ivuxolimab in advanced cancers. The overall study: Ivuxolimab, an agonist antibody against OX40 (CD134), was given to patients. Three patients had partial responses: one hepatocellular carcinoma, two cutaneous melanoma.

Findings and limits, study-wide: At 0.1 to 3.0 mg/kg and by week 6, clonal expansion occurred in CD4+ and CD8+ blood T cells.

The CDR3 spans 13 residues. Germline-derived CDR1 and CDR2 are SNHLY and FYNNEI. V dropped 2 bases and J dropped 7 bases, with 12 bases sitting between them. The assay was immunoSEQ multiplex PCR, and TCRdb's table has in-frame clones only and misses some. The table has tens of thousands of clones, around 81% seen once. About this clone itself: Antigen unknown.

The chain recombines TRBV2 with TRBJ2-7; D unclear. The specimen was CD4+ or CD8+ T cells sorted from blood, collected in a trial of the OX40 agonist ivuxolimab. The receptor was isolated from an adult with an advanced solid tumor such as melanoma, head and neck, liver or kidney cancer. CDR3 DNA sequence: TGTGCCAGCAGTGAAACAAGGGCCGGGGAGCAGTACGTC. Amino acids: CASSETRAGEQYV.